The 14 T cell receptor beta chains in this list originate from one sample, sequenced in a study of blood T cell repertoires in COVID-19. TCRdb's table, derived via immunoSEQ multiplex PCR, lists solely in-frame clones and lacks some. This sample yields about 50,000 clones, of which roughly 90% are seen a single time; approximately 8.1% belongs to the top ten. The sequenced material came from peripheral blood. These receptors were collected from a man older than 75 with active or convalescent COVID-19.

This sequence joins TRBV28 and TRBJ1-3; a weak D match, TRBD1 (6 bases). V shed 6 bases and J shed 4 bases, with 13 bases lying between them. Germline V gene data show CDR1 as MDHEN and CDR2 as SYDVKM. The CDR3 runs 14 residues. CDR3 sequence: CASRLGTLGNTIYF. DNA of the CDR3: TGTGCCAGCAGACTCGGGACACTCGGAAACACCATATATTTT. The full variable domain, its missing parts supplied by reference TRBV28 and TRBJ1-3, is DVKVTQSSRYLVKRTGEKVFLECVQDMDHENMFWYRQDPGLGLRLIYFSYDVKMKEKGDIPEGYSVSREKKERFSLILESASTNQTSMYLCASRLGTLGNTIYFGEGSWLTVV.

This clone was seen a single time. The chain is built from TRBV6-6 and TRBJ2-7; 12 bases map to TRBD2. CDR1 and CDR2 (germline): MNHNY, SVGAGI (reference sequence). With 4 bases clipped from V and 2 bases from J, the junction kept 6 bases outside the gene matches. CDR3 length: 16 residues. CDR3 nucleotide sequence: TGTGCCAGCAGTTCCTGGACTAGCGGGATTCCCTACGAGCAGTACTTC. Its protein is CASSSWTSGIPYEQYF.

The gene calls are TRBV15 and TRBJ1-5; a weak D match, TRBD1 (6 bases). Deletions cut 0 bases from V and 4 bases from J, with 19 bases between. CDR1 and CDR2 from the germline V gene are LNHNV and YYDKDF (reference sequence). The CDR3 loop spans 18 amino acids. The CDR3 spells CATSRDLAGGQINQPQHF. CDR3 coding DNA: TGTGCCACCAGCAGAGACCTTGCCGGGGGGCAGATTAATCAGCCCCAGCATTTT.

This rearrangement joins TRBV19 to TRBJ2-7; the match to TRBD2 covers 11 bases. Germline lookup yields CDR1 LNHDA and CDR2 SQIVND (reference sequence). V lost 6 bases and J lost 2; bases outside the gene matches: 3. This CDR3 is built from 14 residues. This chain's CDR3 is CASRLAGGTYEQYF. The CDR3 DNA reads TGTGCCAGTAGGCTAGCGGGAGGAACCTACGAGCAGTACTTC.

V usage is TRBV19 and J usage is TRBJ1-2; D might be TRBD1 (6 bases). Germline V gives CDR1 LNHDA, CDR2 SQIVND (reference sequence). V gave up 6 bases and J gave up 4 bases, with 21 bases separating them. CDR3 length: 16 residues. CDR3 sequence reads: CASSRARQGLLYGYTF. CDR3 bases: TGTGCCAGTAGCCGAGCAAGGCAGGGGCTCCTCTATGGCTACACCTTC.

This chain uses TRBV7-7 with TRBJ2-2, with D unclear. Germline lookup yields CDR1 SSHAT and CDR2 FNYEAQ (reference sequence). V lost 5 bases and J lost 0, with 10 bases in between. The CDR3 sequence is 15 residues long. The CDR3 DNA is TGTGCCAGCAGCGTTCAGGTTTCGAACACCGGGGAGCTGTTTTTT. Amino acids: CASSVQVSNTGELFF. Full variable domain (remainder filled in from reference TRBV7-7 and TRBJ2-2): GAGVSQSPRYKVTKRGQDVTLRCDPISSHATLYWYQQALGQGPEFLTYFNYEAQPDKSGLPSDRFSAERPEGSISTLTIQRTEQRDSAMYRCASSVQVSNTGELFFGEGSRLTVL.

The chain joins TRBV9 to TRBJ2-3; TRBD2 agrees at 7 bases. Germline V lookup: CDR1 SGDLS, CDR2 YYNGEE. The CDR3 has 15 residues. J lost 4 bases, V lost 3 bases, and 8 bases had no gene match. The CDR3 coding sequence is TGTGCCAGCAGCGGGACTAGTAACTGGGCAGATACGCAGTATTTT. Protein product: CASSGTSNWADTQYF.

The chain couples TRBV5-4 to TRBJ1-2, with D possibly TRBD1 on 6 matching bases. This CDR3 region has 17 residues. The germline V gene encodes CDR1 SGHNT and CDR2 YYREEE (reference sequence). The V and J ends lost 5 bases and 7 bases respectively, with 27 bases between them. CDR3 sequence reads: CASRSPERNRAGAGYTF. The DNA of the CDR3 is TGTGCCAGCAGATCACCGGAGAGAAATAGGGCGGGGGCTGGCTACACCTTC.

The rearrangement joins TRBV6-5 to TRBJ2-1; TRBD1 aligns across 7 bases. Trimming cost V 0 bases and J 3 bases; bases outside gene matches: 2. Per germline, CDR1 MNHEY and CDR2 SVGAGI. The CDR3 extends over 15 amino acids. In DNA form, the CDR3 reads TGTGCCAGCAGTTACTCTAGGGGGCTCTACAATGAGCAGTTCTTC. It encodes CASSYSRGLYNEQFF.

V and J are TRBV7-8 and TRBJ2-1, with D maybe TRBD1 (6 bases). This CDR3 has 14 amino acids. From germline, CDR1 is SGHVS and CDR2 FQNEAQ. Trimming pared 3 bases from V and 2 bases from J, leaving 8 bases between. In nucleotides, the CDR3 is TGTGCCAGCAGCTTCCAGGGGCCCTACAATGAGCAGTTCTTC. This codes for CASSFQGPYNEQFF.

The rearrangement joins TRBV10-1 to TRBJ2-7, with TRBD2 matching over 12 bases. This CDR3 is 13 amino acids long. V gave up 10 bases and J gave up 2 bases; unmatched junction bases: 3. Germline V gene data show CDR1 as WNHNN and CDR2 as SYGVQD (reference sequence). CDR3 DNA sequence: TGCGCCACCGGACTAGCGGGAACCTACGAGCAGTACTTC. Protein product: CATGLAGTYEQYF.

The chain is built from TRBV10-3 and TRBJ1-6; TRBD1 might be the D (5 bases). The germline gives CDR1 ENHRY, CDR2 SYGVKD. CDR3 length equals 14 residues. Trimming cost V 4 bases and J 6 bases, with 10 bases left between them. CDR3 in DNA: TGTGCCATCAGTGGGGCACAGGTTAATTCACCCCTCCACTTT. Translated, it gives CAISGAQVNSPLHF.

The rearrangement links TRBV28 to TRBJ2-7, with 7 positions matching TRBD1. Looked up from germline, CDR1 is MDHEN and CDR2 is SYDVKM. The J segment lost 0 bases and the V segment lost 4 bases, leaving 9 bases of the junction unmatched. This CDR3 has 16 amino acids. The CDR3 DNA is TGTGCCAGCAGTTCATACAGGGGATATAACTCCTACGAGCAGTACTTC. Amino acids: CASSSYRGYNSYEQYF.

This clone has more than one count but fewer than ten. The chain couples TRBV7-8 to TRBJ2-4; TRBD1 matches at 12 bases. The CDR3 has 17 residues. The junction had 7 bases not matched to a gene; V was cut back by 4 bases and J by 3 bases. Germline assignment: CDR1 SGHVS and CDR2 FQNEAQ. The CDR3 DNA reads TGTGCCAGCAGCTGGGGTTGGGACAGGGGGCGCAAAAACATTCAGTACTTC. Amino acids: CASSWGWDRGRKNIQYF.